The T cell receptor beta chain under discussion was sequenced for a study of siplizumab effects on memory and regulatory T cells. General study findings and limits: Proof of suppressive function in proliferating Tregs from siplizumab cultures was not established.

Trimming stripped 3 bases from V and 6 bases from J, with 8 bases between. The length of the CDR3 is 13 residues. Germline CDR1 SGHDN, CDR2 FVKESK. This table comes from immunoSEQ multiplex PCR, and its TCRdb copy is limited to in-frame clones, with some not included. The profile shows roughly 120,000 clones, roughly 90% of them singletons. Concerning this clone: Antigen: not known.

The receptor was derived from a human donor in good health. V is TRBV14 and J is TRBJ1-4; D gene unclear. Sequencing was done on a sample of CD4+ T cells sorted from blood. The CDR3 DNA reads TGTGCCAGCAGCCATGGGGTTCATGAAAAACTGTTTTTT. Protein sequence: CASSHGVHEKLFF. Drawing the rest from reference TRBV14 and TRBJ1-4, the complete variable domain is EAGVTQFPSHSVIEKGQTVTLRCDPISGHDNLYWYRRVMGKEIKFLLHFVKESKQDESGMPNNRFLAERTGGTYSTLKVQPAELEDSGVYFCASSHGVHEKLFFGSGTQLSVL.